A selection of T cell receptor beta chains follows, all from one sample in a study of OX40 agonist ivuxolimab in advanced cancers. Sequenced by immunoSEQ multiplex PCR; TCRdb stores in-frame clones only, minus some. The table includes roughly 41,000 clones, about nine tenths detected once. The input for sequencing was CD4+ or CD8+ T cells sorted from blood, taken in a trial of the OX40 agonist ivuxolimab. All receptors come from an adult with an advanced solid tumor such as melanoma, head and neck, liver or kidney cancer. CDR3s include the opening cysteine and the closing phenylalanine or tryptophan. D genes are given only for firm matches. Where a row states a size, it is once, few, many or the class of an expanded clone; other rows omit it.

v_gene: TRBV13; d_gene: NA; abundance: NA; len: 14; j_gene: TRBJ1-1; CDR3nt: TGTGCCAGCAGCTTAGTCGGGGTGAACACTGAAGCTTTCTTT; CDR3aa: CASSLVGVNTEAFF
v_gene: TRBV4-1; d_gene: NA; abundance: NA; len: 15; j_gene: TRBJ2-5; CDR3nt: TGCGCCAGCAGCCAAGCGGAATGGTCTAGTGGGGGGCAGTACTTC; CDR3aa: CASSQAEWSSGGQYF
v_gene: TRBV11-1; d_gene: NA; abundance: NA; len: 13; j_gene: TRBJ1-1; CDR3nt: TGTGCCAGCAGCCCGGGGGGGCGTCTTGAAGCTTTCTTT; CDR3aa: CASSPGGRLEAFF
v_gene: TRBV15; d_gene: TRBD1; abundance: NA; len: 17; j_gene: TRBJ1-5; CDR3nt: TGTGCCACCAGCAGGGAGGGACAGGGCTTTGGCAATCAGCCCCAGCATTTT; CDR3aa: CATSREGQGFGNQPQHF
v_gene: TRBV13; d_gene: NA; abundance: NA; len: 15; j_gene: TRBJ1-3; CDR3nt: TGTGCCAGCAGCTTAGAGGGAGCGCAGGGAAACACCATATATTTT; CDR3aa: CASSLEGAQGNTIYF
v_gene: TRBV5-1; d_gene: NA; abundance: once; len: 13; j_gene: TRBJ1-2; CDR3nt: TGCGCCAGCAGCTTGGCGGGGGAAGGGGGCTACACCTTC; CDR3aa: CASSLAGEGGYTF
v_gene: TRBV9; d_gene: NA; abundance: NA; len: 18; j_gene: TRBJ2-2; CDR3nt: TGTGCCAGCAGCGTAGCTGGCAGCACAGGGATTGACGCCGGGGAGCTGTTTTTT; CDR3aa: CASSVAGSTGIDAGELFF
v_gene: TRBV4-3; d_gene: TRBD2; abundance: NA; len: 18; j_gene: TRBJ2-3; CDR3nt: TGCGCCAGCAGCCAAGTCCCCTCCGGGACTAGCGGGTCAGATACGCAGTATTTT; CDR3aa: CASSQVPSGTSGSDTQYF
v_gene: TRBV13; d_gene: TRBD1; abundance: many; len: 14; j_gene: TRBJ1-4; CDR3nt: TGTGCCAGCAGCCCGGGACAGGGCGATGAAAAACTGTTTTTT; CDR3aa: CASSPGQGDEKLFF
v_gene: TRBV7-9; d_gene: NA; abundance: NA; len: 13; j_gene: TRBJ1-1; CDR3nt: TGTGCCAGCACCCCTCCACGGCAGCTTGAAGCTTTCTTT; CDR3aa: CASTPPRQLEAFF
v_gene: TRBV5-6; d_gene: TRBD1; abundance: NA; len: 15; j_gene: TRBJ2-2; CDR3nt: TGTGCCAGCAGCCGACAGGGGGCGAACACCGGGGAGCTGTTTTTT; CDR3aa: CASSRQGANTGELFF
v_gene: TRBV19; d_gene: NA; abundance: NA; len: 15; j_gene: TRBJ1-2; CDR3nt: TGTGCCAGTAGTAGTCTGGACTCAGCTAACTATGGCTACACCTTC; CDR3aa: CASSSLDSANYGYTF
v_gene: TRBV4-1; d_gene: NA; abundance: NA; len: 16; j_gene: TRBJ2-2; CDR3nt: TGCGCCAGCAGCCAAGAGATTCAAACGAACACCGGGGAGCTGTTTTTT; CDR3aa: CASSQEIQTNTGELFF
v_gene: TRBV5-4; d_gene: NA; abundance: NA; len: 12; j_gene: TRBJ2-1; CDR3nt: TGTGCCAGCAGCACTGCAGCTAATGAGCAGTTCTTC; CDR3aa: CASSTAANEQFF
v_gene: TRBV29-1; d_gene: TRBD1; abundance: NA; len: 15; j_gene: TRBJ1-2; CDR3nt: TGCAGCGTTGAAGATTTCGGGGACAGGGTCCTTGGCTACACCTTC; CDR3aa: CSVEDFGDRVLGYTF
v_gene: TRBV12-5; d_gene: NA; abundance: NA; len: 11; j_gene: TRBJ1-1; CDR3nt: TGTGCTAGTCGGGGAAGGGCTGAAGCTTTCTTT; CDR3aa: CASRGRAEAFF
v_gene: TRBV7-9; d_gene: NA; abundance: NA; len: 15; j_gene: TRBJ1-2; CDR3nt: TGTGCCAGCAGCTTCAAAGGGGGGGGGCCTCTAGGCTACACCTTC; CDR3aa: CASSFKGGGPLGYTF
v_gene: TRBV10-3; d_gene: NA; abundance: NA; len: 15; j_gene: TRBJ2-7; CDR3nt: TGTGCCATCAGTGAAGGCGGGGGCCTCTCCTACGAGCAGTACTTC; CDR3aa: CAISEGGGLSYEQYF
v_gene: TRBV6-5; d_gene: NA; abundance: few; len: 13; j_gene: TRBJ2-7; CDR3nt: TGTGCCAGCAGTGAGGGAAATTCTTACGAGCAGTACTTC; CDR3aa: CASSEGNSYEQYF
v_gene: TRBV27; d_gene: NA; abundance: NA; len: 13; j_gene: TRBJ2-3; CDR3nt: TGTGCCAGCAGTTTAACGGGACTTCGGAAGCAGTATTTT; CDR3aa: CASSLTGLRKQYF
v_gene: TRBV6-5; d_gene: NA; abundance: NA; len: 16; j_gene: TRBJ1-4; CDR3nt: TGTGCCAGCAGTTACCGGACGACAGCGTATACAGAAAAACTGTTTTTT; CDR3aa: CASSYRTTAYTEKLFF
v_gene: TRBV5-8; d_gene: NA; abundance: NA; len: 14; j_gene: TRBJ1-1; CDR3nt: TGTGCCAGCGGGTACGGTTCAATGAACACTGAAGCTTTCTTT; CDR3aa: CASGYGSMNTEAFF
v_gene: TRBV4-2; d_gene: NA; abundance: NA; len: 14; j_gene: TRBJ1-2; CDR3nt: TGTGCCAGCAGCCAAGAAGGGGGTGGGGATGGCTACACCTTC; CDR3aa: CASSQEGGGDGYTF
v_gene: TRBV7-2; d_gene: TRBD1; abundance: NA; len: 16; j_gene: TRBJ1-1; CDR3nt: TGTGCCAGCAGCTACAGGGGGCGCCCCCCGAACACTGAAGCTTTCTTT; CDR3aa: CASSYRGRPPNTEAFF
v_gene: TRBV6-6; d_gene: NA; abundance: NA; len: 14; j_gene: TRBJ2-1; CDR3nt: TGTGCCAGCAGTTCGCTAGGCTCCTACAATGAGCAGTTCTTC; CDR3aa: CASSSLGSYNEQFF
v_gene: TRBV11-1; d_gene: TRBD1; abundance: NA; len: 19; j_gene: TRBJ2-2; CDR3nt: TGTGCCAGCAGTCTAGGGCGGACAGGGAAGAGGGGTTACACCGGGGAGCTGTTTTTT; CDR3aa: CASSLGRTGKRGYTGELFF
v_gene: TRBV6-1; d_gene: NA; abundance: NA; len: 11; j_gene: TRBJ1-1; CDR3nt: TGTGCCACCGGGGCGGACACTGAAGCTTTCTTT; CDR3aa: CATGADTEAFF
v_gene: TRBV7-8; d_gene: NA; abundance: NA; len: 14; j_gene: TRBJ1-5; CDR3nt: TGTGCCAGCAGCCCACGACGTAGCAATCAGCCCCAGCATTTT; CDR3aa: CASSPRRSNQPQHF
v_gene: TRBV15; d_gene: NA; abundance: NA; len: 11; j_gene: TRBJ1-1; CDR3nt: TGTGCCACCAGCATGGGAACTGAAGCTTTCTTT; CDR3aa: CATSMGTEAFF
v_gene: TRBV9; d_gene: TRBD1; abundance: NA; len: 14; j_gene: TRBJ2-3; CDR3nt: TGTGCCAGCAGCCGACAGGGGGACACAGATACGCAGTATTTT; CDR3aa: CASSRQGDTDTQYF
v_gene: TRBV5-4; d_gene: NA; abundance: few; len: 17; j_gene: TRBJ1-1; CDR3nt: TGTGCCAGCAGCTTGGAAGGGGCTGAGAGTTTGGACACTGAAGCTTTCTTT; CDR3aa: CASSLEGAESLDTEAFF
v_gene: TRBV6-5; d_gene: NA; abundance: NA; len: 15; j_gene: TRBJ2-3; CDR3nt: TGTGCCAGCAGTTATTCAGAGGCCCACACAGATACGCAGTATTTT; CDR3aa: CASSYSEAHTDTQYF
v_gene: TRBV7-3; d_gene: NA; abundance: NA; len: 17; j_gene: TRBJ1-3; CDR3nt: TGTGCCAGCAGCAACCCCGGGACGTCGAGCTCTGGAAACACCATATATTTT; CDR3aa: CASSNPGTSSSGNTIYF
v_gene: TRBV18; d_gene: TRBD1; abundance: NA; len: 15; j_gene: TRBJ2-2; CDR3nt: TGTGCCAGCTCACCGAGGGACAGTGGAGCGGGGGAGCTGTTTTTT; CDR3aa: CASSPRDSGAGELFF
v_gene: TRBV18; d_gene: TRBD2; abundance: NA; len: 17; j_gene: TRBJ2-1; CDR3nt: TGTGCCAGCTCATTACGGACTAGCGGGAGCTCCTACAATGAGCAGTTCTTC; CDR3aa: CASSLRTSGSSYNEQFF
v_gene: TRBV7-3; d_gene: NA; abundance: NA; len: 16; j_gene: TRBJ2-1; CDR3nt: TGTGCCAGCAGCTTAATAACTGGGAGCGGAAGAAATGAGCAGTTCTTC; CDR3aa: CASSLITGSGRNEQFF
v_gene: TRBV7-2; d_gene: TRBD1; abundance: NA; len: 17; j_gene: TRBJ2-5; CDR3nt: TGTGCCAGCAGCATTTCCCCGCCGGGACAGGGGAAAGAGACCCAGTACTTC; CDR3aa: CASSISPPGQGKETQYF
v_gene: TRBV7-9; d_gene: NA; abundance: NA; len: 12; j_gene: TRBJ2-7; CDR3nt: TGTGCCAGCAGCTACGGACAGTACGAGCAGTACTTC; CDR3aa: CASSYGQYEQYF
v_gene: TRBV6-5; d_gene: TRBD1; abundance: NA; len: 13; j_gene: TRBJ2-2; CDR3nt: TGTGCCAGCAGCCCCGGGACAGTCGGGGAGCTGTTTTTT; CDR3aa: CASSPGTVGELFF
v_gene: TRBV27; d_gene: NA; abundance: NA; len: 13; j_gene: TRBJ2-7; CDR3nt: TGTGCCAGCAGTTTGGCCTTGTCCTACGAGCAGTACTTC; CDR3aa: CASSLALSYEQYF
v_gene: TRBV7-3; d_gene: NA; abundance: NA; len: 12; j_gene: TRBJ2-2; CDR3nt: TGTGCCAGCAGCTCGTTGGACGGGGAGCTGTTTTTT; CDR3aa: CASSSLDGELFF
v_gene: TRBV11-2; d_gene: TRBD2; abundance: NA; len: 15; j_gene: TRBJ2-1; CDR3nt: TGTGCCAGCAGCCTTGGGGGGGGGAGTCTCAGGGAGCAGTTCTTC; CDR3aa: CASSLGGGSLREQFF